The clone carrying this T cell receptor (beta chain) was seen more than once but under ten times. Its antigen remains unidentified. TCRdb analysed the reads with MiXCR anew, one entry per CDR3 protein. The data show 900,000 to 950,000 distinct CDR3 sequences, around 31% seen once. CDR1 is SQVTM and CDR2 is ANQGSEA in the germline V gene. The CDR3 sequence is 14 residues long. Trimming removed 0 bases from V and 2 bases from J, with 5 bases in between. This specimen belongs to a study of T cell repertoires in cytomegalovirus infection. Study-wide context: The authors used CMV epitopes that were HLA-C-restricted (recently identified) and HLA-B-restricted (well studied). An indication of both CMV infection and matching HLA type came from public TCR beta signatures.

Study conclusions and caveats: Identification of carriers of CMV plus the relevant HLA was performed using cumulative public TCR beta family frequency.

The receptor's source is a human donor in good health (CMV status not recorded). Some clones in this sample may be carry-over from other donors' samples. V gene TRBV29-1 combines with J gene TRBJ2-6, with unresolved D. The sequenced sample was cultured CD8+ T cells from PBMCs, obtained from culture after CMV antigen stimulation. CDR3 bases: TGCAGCGTTGAAGAGTGGGCTGGGGCCAACGTCCTGACTTTC. Amino acid sequence: CSVEEWAGANVLTF.